The subject of this entry is one TCR beta chain. As yet, its antigen is unknown. The V segment lost 4 bases and the J segment 4 bases; nucleotides outside the gene matches: 11. CDR1 and CDR2 from the germline V gene are KGHSH and LQKENI. The CDR3 has 17 amino acids. TRB was amplified from approximately 250-480 ng of blood genomic DNA. Multiplex PCR with BIOMED2 TRB-A/B primer pools amplified TRB rearrangements. One entry per CDR3 protein results from TCRdb running MiXCR on the multiplex PCR reads. The sample has 3,500 to 4,500 distinct CDR3 sequences, approximately 26% seen once. These data belong to a study of T and B cells in COVID-19 patients. Study results and limitations: Highly clonal in active COVID-19, TRB repertoires exceeded healthy-donor diversity and richness at recovery.

This receptor was taken from a human donor with active COVID-19. The donor label of this sample is uncertain. The rearrangement joins TRBV18 to TRBJ1-5, with 9 bases aligning to TRBD1. Sequencing was performed on blood. The CDR3 protein is CASSQSPTTGGNQPQHF. CDR3 in DNA: TGTGCCAGCTCACAAAGCCCTACGACAGGGGGGAATCAGCCCCAGCATTTT.